This TCR beta chain was sequenced for a study of blood T cells in healthy people across ages. General observations from the study: Unknown CMV status may confound age-related changes in expanded clones. Across the age range, TCR beta diversity per million T cells fell in a roughly linear way.

Remarks on this clonotype: Its antigen is not identified.

Germline CDR1 reads SNHLY; CDR2 reads FYNNEI. The CDR3 has 16 amino acids. The germline V and J ends were trimmed by 0 bases and 2 bases, with 11 bases remaining between them. For the second PCR, which ran for 7 to 11 cycles, a sample-barcoded 5' primer and a J-beta primer mix were used. TCRdb recomputed calls from the 5' RACE reads with MiXCR, one row per CDR3 protein. The profile shows over a million distinct CDR3 sequences, approximately 42% of them singletons. The V and J genes are TRBV2 and TRBJ1-5; D not certain. Sequencing was carried out using blood. The sequence was obtained from a woman between 18 and 29 years old in good health. CDR3 in DNA: TGTGCCAGCAGTGAAGCGCGGGTTTCGGGCAATCAGCCCCAGCATTTT. Translated: CASSEARVSGNQPQHF.